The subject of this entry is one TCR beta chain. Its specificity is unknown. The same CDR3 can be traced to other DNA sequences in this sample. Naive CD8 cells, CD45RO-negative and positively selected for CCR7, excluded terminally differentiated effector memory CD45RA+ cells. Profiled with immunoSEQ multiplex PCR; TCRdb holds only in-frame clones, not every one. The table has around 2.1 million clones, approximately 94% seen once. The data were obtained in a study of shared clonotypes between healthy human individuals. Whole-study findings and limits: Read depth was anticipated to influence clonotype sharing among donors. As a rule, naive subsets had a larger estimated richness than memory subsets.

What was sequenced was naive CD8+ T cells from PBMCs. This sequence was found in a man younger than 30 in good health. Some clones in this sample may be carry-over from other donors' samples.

The CDR3 reads CASSLGGAGELFF. CDR3 in DNA: TGTGCCAGCAGCTTAGGAGGGGCCGGGGAGCTGTTTTTT. The V gene is TRBV7-9, the J gene TRBJ2-2; D may match TRBD1 or TRBD2 (5 bases each). V was trimmed by 1 base and J by 6 bases, leaving 6 bases between them. Germline CDR1 and CDR2: SEHNR and FQNEAQ (reference sequence). The CDR3 is 13 residues long.